This passage covers 4 T cell receptor beta chains from one sample sequenced in a study of blood T cell repertoires in COVID-19. Sequencing was performed with immunoSEQ multiplex PCR; in TCRdb, only in-frame clones are kept and a portion is missing. This table has approximately 220,000 clones, about 86% appearing once. Sequencing was done on a sample of PBMCs or T cells enriched from blood (not recorded which). The receptors here all came from a woman aged 25 to 39 who had been exposed to COVID-19.

This chain's CDR3 is CASSPSGRDHGYTF. CDR3 nucleotide sequence: TGTGCCAGCAGCCCCTCCGGGAGGGACCATGGCTACACCTTC. J is TRBJ1-2 and V is TRBV5-4; possible D gene TRBD1, 5 bases. This CDR3 comprises 14 residues. V lost 4 bases to trimming and J lost 6 bases, with 16 bases between them. Germline CDR1 and CDR2: SGHNT and YYREEE (reference sequence).

The chain uses TRBV7-9 and TRBJ2-1, with 9 nucleotides matching TRBD1. The CDR3 extends over 15 amino acids. V was clipped by 0 bases and J by 7 bases; unmatched bases: 4. Germline-derived CDR1 and CDR2 are SEHNR and FQNEAQ (reference sequence). In nucleotides, the CDR3 is TGTGCCAGCAGCTTAGCCGGGACAGGGAGAAATGAGCAGTTCTTC. Translating it yields CASSLAGTGRNEQFF.

The chain couples TRBV18 to TRBJ2-5, with TRBD1 as a possible D gene (5 bases). Between the trimmed V and J ends, which lost 6 bases and 2 bases, there was a span of 13 bases. The CDR3 contains 14 residues. The germline gives CDR1 KGHSH, CDR2 LQKENI. CDR3 region: CASSLQGSQETQYF. Here the CDR3 DNA reads TGTGCCAGCTCTCTGCAGGGATCTCAAGAGACCCAGTACTTC.

Note on this clone: The sample holds other DNA sequences that translate to the same CDR3. The V and J genes are TRBV12-3 or TRBV12-4 and TRBJ1-6; D gene unclear. The CDR3 spans 13 residues. V gave up 3 bases and J gave up 6 bases, with 6 bases separating them. The CDR3 coding sequence is TGTGCCAGCAGTTTCCTCGGTAATTCACCCCTCCACTTT. Encoded protein: CASSFLGNSPLHF.